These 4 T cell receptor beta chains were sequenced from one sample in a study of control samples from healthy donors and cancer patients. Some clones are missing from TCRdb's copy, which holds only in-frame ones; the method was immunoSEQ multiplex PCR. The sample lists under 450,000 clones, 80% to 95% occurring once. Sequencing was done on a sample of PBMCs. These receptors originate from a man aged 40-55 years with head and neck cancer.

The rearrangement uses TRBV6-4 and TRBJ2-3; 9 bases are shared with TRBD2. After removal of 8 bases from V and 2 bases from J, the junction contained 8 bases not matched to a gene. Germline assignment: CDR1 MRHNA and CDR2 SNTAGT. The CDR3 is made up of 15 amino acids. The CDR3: CASRRSGGFTDTQYF. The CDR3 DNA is TGTGCCAGCCGGCGGAGCGGGGGGTTCACAGATACGCAGTATTTT.

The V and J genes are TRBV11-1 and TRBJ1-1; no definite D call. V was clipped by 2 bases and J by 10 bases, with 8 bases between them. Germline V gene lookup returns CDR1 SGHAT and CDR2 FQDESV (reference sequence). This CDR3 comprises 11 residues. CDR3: CASSLRVVAFF. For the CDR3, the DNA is TGTGCCAGCAGCTTACGGGTCGTAGCTTTCTTT.

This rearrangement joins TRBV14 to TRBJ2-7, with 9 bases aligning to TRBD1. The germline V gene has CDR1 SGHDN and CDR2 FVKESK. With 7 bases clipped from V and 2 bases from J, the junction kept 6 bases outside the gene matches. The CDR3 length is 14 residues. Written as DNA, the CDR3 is TGTGCCAGCACCGAGGGACAGGGCCCCTACGAGCAGTACTTC. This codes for CASTEGQGPYEQYF.

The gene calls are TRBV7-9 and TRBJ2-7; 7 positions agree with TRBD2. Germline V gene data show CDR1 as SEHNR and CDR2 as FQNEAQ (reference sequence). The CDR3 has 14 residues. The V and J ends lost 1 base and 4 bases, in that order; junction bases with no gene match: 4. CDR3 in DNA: TGTGCCAGCAGCTTAGGACTAGCCCCTTACGAGCAGTACTTC. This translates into CASSLGLAPYEQYF.